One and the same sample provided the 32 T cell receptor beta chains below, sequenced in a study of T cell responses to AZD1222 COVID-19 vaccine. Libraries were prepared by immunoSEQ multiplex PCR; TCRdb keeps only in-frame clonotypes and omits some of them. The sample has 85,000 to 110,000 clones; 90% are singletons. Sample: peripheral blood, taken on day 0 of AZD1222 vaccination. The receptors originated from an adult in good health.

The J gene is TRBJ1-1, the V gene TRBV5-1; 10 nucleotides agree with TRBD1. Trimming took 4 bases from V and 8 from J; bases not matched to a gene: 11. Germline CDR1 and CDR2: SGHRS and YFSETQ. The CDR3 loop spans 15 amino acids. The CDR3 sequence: CASSLQSRDRGEAFF. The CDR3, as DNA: TGCGCCAGCAGCCTACAGTCCCGGGACAGGGGCGAAGCTTTCTTT.

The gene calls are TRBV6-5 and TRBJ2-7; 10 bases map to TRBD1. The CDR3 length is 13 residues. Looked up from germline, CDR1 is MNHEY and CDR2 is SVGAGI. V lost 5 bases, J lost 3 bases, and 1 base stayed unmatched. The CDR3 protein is CASSRDRGYEQYF. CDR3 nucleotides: TGTGCCAGCAGTCGGGACAGGGGCTACGAGCAGTACTTC.

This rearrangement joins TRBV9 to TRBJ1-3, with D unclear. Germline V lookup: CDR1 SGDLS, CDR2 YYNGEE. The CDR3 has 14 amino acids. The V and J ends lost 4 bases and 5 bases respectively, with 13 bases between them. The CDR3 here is CASSPQAGRNTIYF. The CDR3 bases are TGTGCCAGCAGCCCGCAAGCGGGTAGAAACACCATATATTTT.

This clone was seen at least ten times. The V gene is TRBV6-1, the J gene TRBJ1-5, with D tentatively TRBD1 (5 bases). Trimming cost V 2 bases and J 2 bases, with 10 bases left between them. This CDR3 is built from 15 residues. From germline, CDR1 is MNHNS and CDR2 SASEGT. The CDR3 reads CASSESEGGNQPQHF. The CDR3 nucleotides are TGTGCCAGCAGTGAATCGGAAGGGGGCAATCAGCCCCAGCATTTT.

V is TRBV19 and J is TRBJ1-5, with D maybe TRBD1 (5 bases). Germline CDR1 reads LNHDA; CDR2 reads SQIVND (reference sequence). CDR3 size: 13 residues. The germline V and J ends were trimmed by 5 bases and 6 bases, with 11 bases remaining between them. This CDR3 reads CASSWGEGQPQHF. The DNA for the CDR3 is TGTGCCAGTAGTTGGGGGGAGGGTCAGCCCCAGCATTTT.

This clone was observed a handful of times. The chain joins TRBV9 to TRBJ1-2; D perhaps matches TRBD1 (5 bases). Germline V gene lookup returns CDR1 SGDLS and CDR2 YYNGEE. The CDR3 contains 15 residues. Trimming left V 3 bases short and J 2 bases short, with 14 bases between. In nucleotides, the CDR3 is TGTGCCAGCAGCGCCAACCAGGGACCCAACTATGGCTACACCTTC. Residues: CASSANQGPNYGYTF.

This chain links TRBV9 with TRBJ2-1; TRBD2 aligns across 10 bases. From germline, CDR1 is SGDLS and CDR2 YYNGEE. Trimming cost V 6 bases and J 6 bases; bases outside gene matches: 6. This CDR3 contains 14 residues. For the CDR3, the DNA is TGTGCCAGCAACCCAGCGGGGGGGCCCAATGAGCAGTTCTTC. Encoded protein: CASNPAGGPNEQFF.

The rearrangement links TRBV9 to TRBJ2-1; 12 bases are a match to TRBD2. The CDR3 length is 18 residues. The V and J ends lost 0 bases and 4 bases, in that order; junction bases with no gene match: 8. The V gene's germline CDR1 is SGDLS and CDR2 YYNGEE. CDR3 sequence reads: CASSVVPTSGGQYNEQFF. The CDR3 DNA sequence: TGTGCCAGCAGCGTAGTCCCGACTAGCGGGGGCCAATACAATGAGCAGTTCTTC.

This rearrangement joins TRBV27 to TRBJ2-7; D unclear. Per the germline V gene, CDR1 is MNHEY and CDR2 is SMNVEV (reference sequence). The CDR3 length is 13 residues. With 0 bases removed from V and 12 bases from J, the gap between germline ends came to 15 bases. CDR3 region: CASSLSFSKKWYF. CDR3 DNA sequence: TGTGCCAGCAGTTTATCCTTTTCGAAGAAGTGGTACTTC.

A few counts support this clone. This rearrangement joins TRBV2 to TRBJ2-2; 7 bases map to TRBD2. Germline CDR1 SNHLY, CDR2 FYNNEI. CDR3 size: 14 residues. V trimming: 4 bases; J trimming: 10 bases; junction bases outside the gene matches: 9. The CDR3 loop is CASSVLAGVEELFF. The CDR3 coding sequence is TGTGCCAGCAGTGTTCTCGCGGGGGTGGAGGAGCTGTTTTTT.

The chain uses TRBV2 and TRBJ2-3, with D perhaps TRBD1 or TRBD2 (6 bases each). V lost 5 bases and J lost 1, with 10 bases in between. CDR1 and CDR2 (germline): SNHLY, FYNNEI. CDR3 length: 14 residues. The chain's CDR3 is CASSSRGGTDTQYF. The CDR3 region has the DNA TGTGCCAGCAGTAGTAGGGGGGGCACAGATACGCAGTATTTT. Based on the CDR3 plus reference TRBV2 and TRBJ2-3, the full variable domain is EPEVTQTPSHQVTQMGQEVILRCVPISNHLYFYWYRQILGQKVEFLVSFYNNEISEKSEIFDDQFSVERPDGSNFTLKIRSTKLEDSAMYFCASSSRGGTDTQYFGPGTRLTVL.

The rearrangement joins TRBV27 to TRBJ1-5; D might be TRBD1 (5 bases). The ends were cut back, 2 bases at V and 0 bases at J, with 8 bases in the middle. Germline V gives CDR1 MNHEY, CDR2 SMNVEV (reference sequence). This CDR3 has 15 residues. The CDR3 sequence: CASSLGGNSNQPQHF. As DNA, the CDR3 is TGTGCCAGCAGTTTAGGGGGGAATAGCAATCAGCCCCAGCATTTT.

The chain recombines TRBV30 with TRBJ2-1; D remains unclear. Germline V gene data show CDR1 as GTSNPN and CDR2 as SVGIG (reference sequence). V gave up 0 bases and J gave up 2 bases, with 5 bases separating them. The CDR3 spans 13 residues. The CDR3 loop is CAWSVLAYNEQFF. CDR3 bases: TGTGCCTGGAGTGTCCTAGCCTACAATGAGCAGTTCTTC.

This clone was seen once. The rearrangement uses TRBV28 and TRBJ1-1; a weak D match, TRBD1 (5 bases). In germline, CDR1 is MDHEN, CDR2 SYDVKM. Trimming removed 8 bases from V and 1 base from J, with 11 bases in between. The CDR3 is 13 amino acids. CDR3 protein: CASSPGGNTEAFF. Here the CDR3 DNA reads TGTGCCAGCTCCCCGGGGGGGAACACTGAAGCTTTCTTT.

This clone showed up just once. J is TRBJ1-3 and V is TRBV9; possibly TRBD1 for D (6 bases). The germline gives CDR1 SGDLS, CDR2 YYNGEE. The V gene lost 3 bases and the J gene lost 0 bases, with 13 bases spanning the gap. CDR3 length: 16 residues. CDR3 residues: CASSEDGGLSGNTIYF. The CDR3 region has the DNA TGTGCCAGCAGCGAGGACGGGGGCCTCTCTGGAAACACCATATATTTT.

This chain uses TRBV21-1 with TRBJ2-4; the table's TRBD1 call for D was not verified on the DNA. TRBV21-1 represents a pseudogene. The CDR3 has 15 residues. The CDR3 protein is CASTLDKPSKNIQYF. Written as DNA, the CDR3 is TGTGCCAGCACCTTGGACAAGCCTTCCAAAAACATTCAGTACTTC.

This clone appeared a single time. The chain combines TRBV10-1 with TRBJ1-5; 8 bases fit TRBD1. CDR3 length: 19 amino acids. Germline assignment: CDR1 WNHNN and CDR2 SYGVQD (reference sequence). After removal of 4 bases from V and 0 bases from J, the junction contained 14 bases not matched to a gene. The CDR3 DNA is TGCGCCAGCAGTGTGACTACCCTGGACAGGGCTTATAGCAATCAGCCCCAGCATTTT. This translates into CASSVTTLDRAYSNQPQHF.

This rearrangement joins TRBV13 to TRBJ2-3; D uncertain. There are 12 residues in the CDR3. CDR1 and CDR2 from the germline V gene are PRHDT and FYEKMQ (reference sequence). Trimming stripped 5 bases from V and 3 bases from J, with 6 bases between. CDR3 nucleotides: TGTGCCAGCAGCCACGGGACAGATACGCAGTATTTT. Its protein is CASSHGTDTQYF.

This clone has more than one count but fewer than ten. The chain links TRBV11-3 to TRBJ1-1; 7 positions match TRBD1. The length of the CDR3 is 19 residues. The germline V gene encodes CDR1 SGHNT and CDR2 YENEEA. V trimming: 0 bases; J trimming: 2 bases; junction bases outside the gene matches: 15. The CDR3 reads CASSLDPGGDDRANTEAFF. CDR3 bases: TGTGCCAGCAGCTTAGACCCCGGGGGGGATGACAGGGCAAACACTGAAGCTTTCTTT.

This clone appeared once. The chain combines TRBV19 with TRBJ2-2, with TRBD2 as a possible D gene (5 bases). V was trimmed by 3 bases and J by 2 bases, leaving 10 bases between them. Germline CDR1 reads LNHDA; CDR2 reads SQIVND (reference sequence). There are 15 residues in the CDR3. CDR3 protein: CASSMPGLNTGELFF. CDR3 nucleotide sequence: TGTGCCAGTAGTATGCCCGGACTCAACACCGGGGAGCTGTTTTTT. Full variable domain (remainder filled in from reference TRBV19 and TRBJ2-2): DGGITQSPKYLFRKEGQNVTLSCEQNLNHDAMYWYRQDPGQGLRLIYYSQIVNDFQKGDIAEGYSVSREKKESFPLTVTSAQKNPTAFYLCASSMPGLNTGELFFGEGSRLTVL.

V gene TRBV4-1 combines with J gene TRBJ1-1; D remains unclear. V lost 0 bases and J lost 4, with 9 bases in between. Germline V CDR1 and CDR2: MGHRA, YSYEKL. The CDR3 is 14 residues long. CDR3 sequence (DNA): TGCGCCAGCAGCCAAGACGCGTATTCCACTGAAGCTTTCTTT. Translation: CASSQDAYSTEAFF.

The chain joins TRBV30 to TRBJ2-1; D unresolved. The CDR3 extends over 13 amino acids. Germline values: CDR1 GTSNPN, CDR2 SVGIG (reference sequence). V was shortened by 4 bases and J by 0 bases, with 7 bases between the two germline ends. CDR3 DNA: TGTGCCTGGACAGCGAGCTCCTACAATGAGCAGTTCTTC. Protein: CAWTASSYNEQFF. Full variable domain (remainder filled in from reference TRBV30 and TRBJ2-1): SQTIHQWPATLVQPVGSPLSLECTVEGTSNPNLYWYRQAAGRGLQLLFYSVGIGQISSEVPQNLSASRPQDRQFILSSKKLLLSDSGFYLCAWTASSYNEQFFGPGTRLTVL.

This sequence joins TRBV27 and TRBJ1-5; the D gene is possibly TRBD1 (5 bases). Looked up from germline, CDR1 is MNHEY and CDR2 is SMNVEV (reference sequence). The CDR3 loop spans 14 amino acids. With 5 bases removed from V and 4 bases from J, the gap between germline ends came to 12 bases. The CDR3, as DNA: TGTGCCAGCAGTATATGGGGGGATAATCAGCCCCAGCATTTT. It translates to CASSIWGDNQPQHF.

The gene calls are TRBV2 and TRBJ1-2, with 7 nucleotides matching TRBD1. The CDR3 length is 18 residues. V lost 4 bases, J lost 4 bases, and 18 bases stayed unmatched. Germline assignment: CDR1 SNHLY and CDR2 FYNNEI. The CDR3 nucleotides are TGTGCCAGCAGTGGGGGTTTAAGGACAGGAGGTATTCCCTATGGCTACACCTTC. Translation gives CASSGGLRTGGIPYGYTF.

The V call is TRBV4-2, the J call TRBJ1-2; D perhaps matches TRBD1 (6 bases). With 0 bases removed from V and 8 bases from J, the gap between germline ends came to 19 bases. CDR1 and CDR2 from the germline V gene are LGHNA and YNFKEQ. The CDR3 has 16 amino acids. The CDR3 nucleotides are TGTGCCAGCAGCCAAGATTGGGGGGACATGGGATTCGGCTACACCTTC. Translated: CASSQDWGDMGFGYTF.

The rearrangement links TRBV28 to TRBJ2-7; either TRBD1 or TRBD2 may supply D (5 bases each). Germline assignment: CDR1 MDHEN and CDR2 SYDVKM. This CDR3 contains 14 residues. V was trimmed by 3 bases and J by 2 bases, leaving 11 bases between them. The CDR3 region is CASSFVLGAYEQYF. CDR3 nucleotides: TGTGCCAGCAGTTTCGTCCTGGGGGCCTACGAGCAGTACTTC.

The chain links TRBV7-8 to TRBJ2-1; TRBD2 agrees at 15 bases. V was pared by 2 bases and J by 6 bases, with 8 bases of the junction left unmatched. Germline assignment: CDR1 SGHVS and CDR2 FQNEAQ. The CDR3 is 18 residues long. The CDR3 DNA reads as TGTGCCAGCAGCTTATCCAGGACTAGCGGGGGGGGTCCCAATGAGCAGTTCTTC. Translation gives CASSLSRTSGGGPNEQFF.

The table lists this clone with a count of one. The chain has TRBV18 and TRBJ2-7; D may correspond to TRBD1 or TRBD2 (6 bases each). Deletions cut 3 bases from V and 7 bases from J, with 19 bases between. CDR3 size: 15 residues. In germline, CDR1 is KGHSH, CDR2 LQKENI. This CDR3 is CASSPQAPGAGEQYF. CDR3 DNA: TGTGCCAGCTCACCCCAGGCCCCAGGGGCGGGGGAGCAGTACTTC.

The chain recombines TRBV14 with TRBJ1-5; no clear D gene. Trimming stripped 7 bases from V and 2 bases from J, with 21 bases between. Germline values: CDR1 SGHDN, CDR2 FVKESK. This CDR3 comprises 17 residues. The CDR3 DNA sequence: TGTGCCAGCACGCTCTCCCTGGGGTATTGTTGCAATCAGCCCCAGCATTTT. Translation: CASTLSLGYCCNQPQHF. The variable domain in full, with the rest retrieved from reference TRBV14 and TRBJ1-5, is EAGVTQFPSHSVIEKGQTVTLRCDPISGHDNLYWYRRVMGKEIKFLLHFVKESKQDESGMPNNRFLAERTGGTYSTLKVQPAELEDSGVYFCASTLSLGYCCNQPQHFGDGTRLSIL.

The CDR3 coding sequence is TGTGCCAGCAGCGGTGGAGGGGAAGAGACCCAGTACTTC. Translation: CASSGGGEETQYF. The chain carries TRBV7-9 and TRBJ2-5, with D perhaps matching TRBD2 (6 bases). V was cut by 5 bases and J by 3 bases, with 10 bases left in between. CDR3 length equals 13 residues. Germline V CDR1 and CDR2: SEHNR, FQNEAQ (reference sequence).

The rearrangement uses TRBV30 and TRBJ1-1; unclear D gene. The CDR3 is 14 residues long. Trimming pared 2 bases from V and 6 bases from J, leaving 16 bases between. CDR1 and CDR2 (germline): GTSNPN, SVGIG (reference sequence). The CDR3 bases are TGTGCCTGGAGTTGGGCTTCGCGTAGCGCTGAAGCTTTCTTT. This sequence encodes CAWSWASRSAEAFF.

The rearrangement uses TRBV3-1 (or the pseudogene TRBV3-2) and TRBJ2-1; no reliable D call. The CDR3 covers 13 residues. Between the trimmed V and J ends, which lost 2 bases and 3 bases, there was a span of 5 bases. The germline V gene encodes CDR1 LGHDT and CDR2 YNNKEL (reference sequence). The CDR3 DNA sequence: TGTGCCAGCAGCCAACACGGCTACAATGAGCAGTTCTTC. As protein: CASSQHGYNEQFF.